Described below is a single T cell receptor (beta chain) sequence and its context. Its antigen is still unknown. This entry is derived from a study of cytomegalovirus exposure and HLA in healthy donors. Study-wide results and limits: Researchers counted approximately 160 TCR beta chains as cytomegalovirus-associated. Later examination showed HLA-associated TCR beta chains had greater clonal expansion than equally common others.

V gave up 6 bases and J gave up 5 bases, with 16 bases separating them. The germline V gene has CDR1 LNHDA and CDR2 SQIVND (reference sequence). The CDR3 contains 14 residues. The PCR was carried out with 60 Vbeta primers and 13 Jbeta primers. Assay: immunoSEQ multiplex PCR; the TCRdb copy retains only in-frame clones and omits some. The sample holds some 51,000 clones, 70% to 75% seen once. Sequencing was performed on PBMCs. This clonotype originated in a man aged 35-49 years in good health and CMV-seropositive. The chain employs TRBV19 and TRBJ2-5; a weak D match, TRBD2 (5 bases). The CDR3 region is CASSAWETSETQYF. The CDR3 DNA reads as TGTGCCAGTAGCGCCTGGGAGACGTCGGAGACCCAGTACTTC.